This TCR beta chain appears in the sequencing data of a study of cytomegalovirus exposure and HLA in healthy donors. Study conclusions and caveats: Exclusion applied to some V segments, including TRBV6-2 and TRBV6-3, as they were indistinguishable. Fewer N-insertions (relative to the approximately 700-donor mean) were reportedly seen in an Asian-associated ancestry cluster in a later analysis.

V gave up 5 bases and J gave up 2 bases, with 13 bases separating them. CDR1 is LNHNV and CDR2 is YYDKDF in the germline V gene (reference sequence). The CDR3 loop spans 15 amino acids. Only a few counts were recorded for this clone. Its specificity is not known. PCR primers comprised 60 Vbeta and 13 Jbeta primers. TCRdb's table, derived via immunoSEQ multiplex PCR, lists solely in-frame clones and lacks some. Of fewer than 95,000 clones listed, roughly two thirds are singletons. This TCR was recovered from a woman in her forties in good health and CMV-seropositive. Specimen: PBMCs. The rearrangement links TRBV15 to TRBJ1-5; TRBD1 is a possible D gene (6 bases). In DNA, the CDR3 is TGTGCCACCAGCGGCCCTGGGGGCGGCAATCAGCCCCAGCATTTT. Its translation: CATSGPGGGNQPQHF.